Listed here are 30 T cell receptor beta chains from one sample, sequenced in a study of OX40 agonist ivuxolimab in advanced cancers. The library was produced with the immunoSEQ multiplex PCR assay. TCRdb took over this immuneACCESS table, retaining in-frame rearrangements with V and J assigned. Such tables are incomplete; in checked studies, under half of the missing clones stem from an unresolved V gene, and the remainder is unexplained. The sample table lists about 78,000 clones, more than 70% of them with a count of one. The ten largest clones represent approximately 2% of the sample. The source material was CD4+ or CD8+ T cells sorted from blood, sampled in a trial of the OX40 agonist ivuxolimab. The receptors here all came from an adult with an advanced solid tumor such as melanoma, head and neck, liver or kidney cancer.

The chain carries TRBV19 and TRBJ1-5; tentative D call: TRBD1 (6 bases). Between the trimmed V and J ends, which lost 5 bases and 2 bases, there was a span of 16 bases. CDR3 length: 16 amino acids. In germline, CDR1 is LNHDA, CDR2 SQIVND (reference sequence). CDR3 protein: CASSGGQGAGNQPQHF. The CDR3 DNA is TGTGCCAGTAGTGGGGGGCAGGGAGCGGGCAATCAGCCCCAGCATTTT.

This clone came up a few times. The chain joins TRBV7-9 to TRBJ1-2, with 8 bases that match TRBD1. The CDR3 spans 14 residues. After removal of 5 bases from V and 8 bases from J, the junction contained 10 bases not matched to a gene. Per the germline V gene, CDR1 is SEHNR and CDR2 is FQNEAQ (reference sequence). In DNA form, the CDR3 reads TGTGCCAGCAGCCCCGGACAGGGCTTATGGGGCTACACCTTC. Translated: CASSPGQGLWGYTF.

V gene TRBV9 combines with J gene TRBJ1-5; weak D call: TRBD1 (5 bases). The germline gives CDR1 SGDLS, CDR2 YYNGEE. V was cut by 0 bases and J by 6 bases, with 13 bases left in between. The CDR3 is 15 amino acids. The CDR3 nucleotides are TGTGCCAGCAGCGTAGCTGGAGGGGAGGGTCAGCCCCAGCATTTT. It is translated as CASSVAGGEGQPQHF.

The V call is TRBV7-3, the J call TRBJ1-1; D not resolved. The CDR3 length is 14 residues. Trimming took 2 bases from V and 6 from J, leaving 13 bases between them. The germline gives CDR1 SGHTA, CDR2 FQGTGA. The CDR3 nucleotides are TGTGCCAGCAGCTTATTCCCGGGTCAGTCTGAAGCTTTCTTT. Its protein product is CASSLFPGQSEAFF. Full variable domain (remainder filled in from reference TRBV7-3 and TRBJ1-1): GAGVSQTPSNKVTEKGKYVELRCDPISGHTALYWYRQSLGQGPEFLIYFQGTGAADDSGLPNDRFFAVRPEGSVSTLKIQRTERGDSAVYLCASSLFPGQSEAFFGQGTRLTVV.

The CDR3 loop is CASSPAPGWDTEAFF. CDR3 bases: TGTGCCAGCTCACCCGCACCAGGGTGGGATACTGAAGCTTTCTTT. This rearrangement joins TRBV18 to TRBJ1-1; perhaps TRBD1 as D (5 bases). This CDR3 has 15 residues. Trimming took off 3 bases at V and 5 bases at J, with 16 bases between the two ends. Germline V gene lookup returns CDR1 KGHSH and CDR2 LQKENI.

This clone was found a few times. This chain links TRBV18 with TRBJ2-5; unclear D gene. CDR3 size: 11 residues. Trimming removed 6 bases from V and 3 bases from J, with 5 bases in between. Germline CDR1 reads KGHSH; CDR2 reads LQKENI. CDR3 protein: CASSPKETQYF. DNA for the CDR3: TGTGCCAGCTCCCCTAAAGAGACCCAGTACTTC.

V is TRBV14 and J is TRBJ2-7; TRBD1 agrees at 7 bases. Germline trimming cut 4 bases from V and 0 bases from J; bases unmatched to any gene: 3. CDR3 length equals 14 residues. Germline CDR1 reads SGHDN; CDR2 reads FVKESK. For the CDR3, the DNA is TGTGCCAGCAGCCTAACAGGGGCCTCCTACGAGCAGTACTTC. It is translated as CASSLTGASYEQYF.

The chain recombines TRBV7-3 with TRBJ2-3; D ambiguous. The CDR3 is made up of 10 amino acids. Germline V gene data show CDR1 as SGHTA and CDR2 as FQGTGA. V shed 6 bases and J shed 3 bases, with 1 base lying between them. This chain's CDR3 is CASRTDTQYF. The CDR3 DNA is TGTGCCAGCAGGACAGATACGCAGTATTTT.

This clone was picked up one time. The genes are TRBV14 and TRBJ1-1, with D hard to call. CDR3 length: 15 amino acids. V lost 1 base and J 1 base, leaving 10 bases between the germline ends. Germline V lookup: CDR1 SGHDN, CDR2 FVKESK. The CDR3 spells CASSQVFPTNTEAFF. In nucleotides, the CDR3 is TGTGCCAGCAGCCAAGTCTTCCCTACGAACACTGAAGCTTTCTTT.

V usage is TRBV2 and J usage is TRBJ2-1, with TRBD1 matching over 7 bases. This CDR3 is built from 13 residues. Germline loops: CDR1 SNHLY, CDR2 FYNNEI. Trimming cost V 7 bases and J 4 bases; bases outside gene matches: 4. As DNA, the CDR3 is TGTGCCAGCACCGCACAGGGGTACAATGAGCAGTTCTTC. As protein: CASTAQGYNEQFF.

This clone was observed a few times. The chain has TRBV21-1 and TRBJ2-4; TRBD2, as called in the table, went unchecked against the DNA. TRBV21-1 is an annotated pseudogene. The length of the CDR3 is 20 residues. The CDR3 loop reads CASSTRLAGATNLAKNIQYF. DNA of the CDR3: TGTGCCAGCAGCACACGACTAGCGGGAGCCACCAATCTAGCCAAAAACATTCAGTACTTC.

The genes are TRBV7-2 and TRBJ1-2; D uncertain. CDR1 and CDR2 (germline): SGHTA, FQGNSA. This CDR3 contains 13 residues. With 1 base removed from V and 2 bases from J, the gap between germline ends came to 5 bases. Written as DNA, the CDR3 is TGTGCCAGCAGCTTAGGCCTGAACTATGGCTACACCTTC. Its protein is CASSLGLNYGYTF.

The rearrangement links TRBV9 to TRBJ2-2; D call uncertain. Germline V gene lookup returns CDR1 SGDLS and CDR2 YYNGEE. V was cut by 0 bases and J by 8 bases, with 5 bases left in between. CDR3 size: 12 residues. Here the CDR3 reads CASSVGVGELFF. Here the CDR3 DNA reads TGTGCCAGCAGCGTAGGAGTTGGGGAGCTGTTTTTT.

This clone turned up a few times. CDR3 residues: CASSYAQGWSEAFF. The CDR3 coding sequence is TGTGCCAGCAGTTACGCCCAGGGGTGGTCAGAAGCTTTCTTT. V gene TRBV27 combines with J gene TRBJ1-1; tentative D call: TRBD1 (6 bases). The V gene's germline CDR1 is MNHEY and CDR2 SMNVEV (reference sequence). V lost 4 bases and J 8 bases, leaving 17 bases between the germline ends. CDR3 length equals 14 residues.

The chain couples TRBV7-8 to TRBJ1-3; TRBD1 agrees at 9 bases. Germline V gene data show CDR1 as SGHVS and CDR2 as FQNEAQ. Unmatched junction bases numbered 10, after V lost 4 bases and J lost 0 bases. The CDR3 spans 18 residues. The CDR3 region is CASSSVAGQGNSGNTIYF. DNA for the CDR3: TGTGCCAGCAGCTCAGTTGCGGGACAGGGAAACTCTGGAAACACCATATATTTT.

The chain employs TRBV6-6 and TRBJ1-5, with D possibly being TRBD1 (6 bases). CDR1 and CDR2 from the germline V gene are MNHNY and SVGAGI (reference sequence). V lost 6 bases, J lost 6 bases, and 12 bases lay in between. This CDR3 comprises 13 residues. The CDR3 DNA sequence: TGTGCCAGCAGAGGCGTAGGGGGTCAGCCCCAGCATTTT. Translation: CASRGVGGQPQHF.

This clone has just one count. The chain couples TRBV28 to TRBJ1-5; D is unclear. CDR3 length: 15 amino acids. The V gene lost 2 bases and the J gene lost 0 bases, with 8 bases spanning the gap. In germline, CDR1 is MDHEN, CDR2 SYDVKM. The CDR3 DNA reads TGTGCCAGCAGTTTACAAGCAACTAGCAATCAGCCCCAGCATTTT. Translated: CASSLQATSNQPQHF.

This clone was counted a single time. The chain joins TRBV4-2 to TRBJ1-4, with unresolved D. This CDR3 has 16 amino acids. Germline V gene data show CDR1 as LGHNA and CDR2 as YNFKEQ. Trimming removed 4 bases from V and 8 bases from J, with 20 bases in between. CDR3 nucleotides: TGTGCCAGCAGCCCCGGGGAGGTGGGCCCACGGGAAAAACTGTTTTTT. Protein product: CASSPGEVGPREKLFF.

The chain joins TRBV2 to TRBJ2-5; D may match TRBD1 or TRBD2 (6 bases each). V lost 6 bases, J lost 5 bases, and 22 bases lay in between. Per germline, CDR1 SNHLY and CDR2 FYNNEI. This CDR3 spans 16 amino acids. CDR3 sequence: CASSLGGLRGGETQYF. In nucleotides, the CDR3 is TGTGCCAGCAGCCTAGGGGGACTCCGAGGGGGTGAGACCCAGTACTTC.

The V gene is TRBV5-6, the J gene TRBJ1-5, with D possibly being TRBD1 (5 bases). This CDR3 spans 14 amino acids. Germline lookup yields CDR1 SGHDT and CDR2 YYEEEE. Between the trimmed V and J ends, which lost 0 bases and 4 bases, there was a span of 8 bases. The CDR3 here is CASSLGQINQPQHF. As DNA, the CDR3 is TGTGCCAGCAGCTTGGGACAGATTAATCAGCCCCAGCATTTT.

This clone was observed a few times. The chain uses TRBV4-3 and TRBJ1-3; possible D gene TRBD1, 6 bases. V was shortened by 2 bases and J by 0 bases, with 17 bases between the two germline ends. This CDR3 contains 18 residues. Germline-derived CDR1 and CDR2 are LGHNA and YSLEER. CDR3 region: CASSQTRQDYYSGNTIYF. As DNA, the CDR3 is TGCGCCAGCAGCCAAACCCGACAGGATTATTACTCTGGAAACACCATATATTTT.

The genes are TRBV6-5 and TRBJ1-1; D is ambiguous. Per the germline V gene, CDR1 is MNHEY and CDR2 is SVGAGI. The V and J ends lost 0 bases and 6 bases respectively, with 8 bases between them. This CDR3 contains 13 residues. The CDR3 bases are TGTGCCAGCAGTTACTCTTCCCCCCCTGAAGCTTTCTTT. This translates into CASSYSSPPEAFF.

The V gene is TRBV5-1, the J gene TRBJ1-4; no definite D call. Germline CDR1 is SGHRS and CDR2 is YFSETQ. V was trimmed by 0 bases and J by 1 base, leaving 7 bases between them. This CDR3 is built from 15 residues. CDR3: CASSLEIGTNEKLFF. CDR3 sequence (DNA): TGCGCCAGCAGCTTGGAAATTGGAACTAATGAAAAACTGTTTTTT.

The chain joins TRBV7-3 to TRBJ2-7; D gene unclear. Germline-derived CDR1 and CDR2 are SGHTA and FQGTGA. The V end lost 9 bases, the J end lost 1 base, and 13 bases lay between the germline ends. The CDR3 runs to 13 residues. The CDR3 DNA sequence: TGTGCCAGTGCTAAGGACCGTTCCTACGAGCAGTACTTC. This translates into CASAKDRSYEQYF.

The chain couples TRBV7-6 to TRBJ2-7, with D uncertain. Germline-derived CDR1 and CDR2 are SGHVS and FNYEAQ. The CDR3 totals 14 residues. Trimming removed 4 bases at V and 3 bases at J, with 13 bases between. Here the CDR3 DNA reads TGTGCCAGCAGCTCCTCTCCGGGCCACTACGAGCAGTACTTC. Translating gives CASSSSPGHYEQYF.

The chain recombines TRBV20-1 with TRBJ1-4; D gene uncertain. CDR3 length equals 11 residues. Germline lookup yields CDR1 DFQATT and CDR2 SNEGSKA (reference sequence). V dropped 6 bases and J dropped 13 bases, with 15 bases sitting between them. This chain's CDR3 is CSAPDGEGLFF. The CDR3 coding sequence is TGCAGTGCCCCGGACGGCGAAGGACTGTTTTTT.

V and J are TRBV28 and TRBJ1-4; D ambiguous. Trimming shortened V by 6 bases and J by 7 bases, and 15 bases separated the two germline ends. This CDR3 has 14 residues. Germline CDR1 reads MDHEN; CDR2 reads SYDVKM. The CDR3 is CASRTPGVGEKLFF. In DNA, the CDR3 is TGTGCCAGCAGAACCCCTGGGGTTGGTGAAAAACTGTTTTTT.

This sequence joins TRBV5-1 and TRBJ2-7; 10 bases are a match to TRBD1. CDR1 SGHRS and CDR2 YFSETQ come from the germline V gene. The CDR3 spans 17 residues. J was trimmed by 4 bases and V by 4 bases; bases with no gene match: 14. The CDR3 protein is CASSPRQGARLQYEQYF. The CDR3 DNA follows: TGCGCCAGCAGCCCTCGACAGGGGGCCCGTCTTCAATACGAGCAGTACTTC.

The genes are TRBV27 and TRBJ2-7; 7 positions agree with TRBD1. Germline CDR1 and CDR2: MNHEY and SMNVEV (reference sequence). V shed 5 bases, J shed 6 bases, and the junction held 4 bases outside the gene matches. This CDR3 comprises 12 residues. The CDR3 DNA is TGTGCCAGCAGTCATACAGGGGCCGAGCAGTACTTC. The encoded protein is CASSHTGAEQYF.

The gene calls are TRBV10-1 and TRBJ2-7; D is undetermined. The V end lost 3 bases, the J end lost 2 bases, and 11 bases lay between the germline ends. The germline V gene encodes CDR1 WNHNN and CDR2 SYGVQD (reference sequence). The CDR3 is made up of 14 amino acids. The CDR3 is CASSDTRRPYEQYF. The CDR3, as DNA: TGCGCCAGCAGTGACACTCGTCGACCCTACGAGCAGTACTTC.